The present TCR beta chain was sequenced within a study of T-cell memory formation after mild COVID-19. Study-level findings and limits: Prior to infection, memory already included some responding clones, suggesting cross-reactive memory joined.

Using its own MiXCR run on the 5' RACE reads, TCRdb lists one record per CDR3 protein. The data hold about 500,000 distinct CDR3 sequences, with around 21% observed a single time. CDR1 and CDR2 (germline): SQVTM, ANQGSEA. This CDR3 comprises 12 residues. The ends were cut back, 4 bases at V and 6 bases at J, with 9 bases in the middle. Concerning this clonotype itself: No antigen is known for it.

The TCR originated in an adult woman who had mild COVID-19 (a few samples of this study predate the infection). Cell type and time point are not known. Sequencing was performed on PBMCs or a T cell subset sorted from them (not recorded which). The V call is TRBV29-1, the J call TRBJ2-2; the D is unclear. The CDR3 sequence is CSVGPAAGELFF. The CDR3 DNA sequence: TGCAGCGTTGGACCAGCAGCCGGGGAGCTGTTTTTT.